This entry concerns a single TCR beta chain. As originally analysed: Using reference gene primer amplification, nucleated cell counts were estimated. Using immunoSEQ multiplex PCR, the repertoire was profiled, and TCRdb retains in-frame clones only, with some absent. For V, J and clone size, that table is used; D and trimming come from the DNA. The sample includes roughly 400,000 clones, around nine tenths of them seen just once. This sample is drawn from a study of blood T cell repertoires in COVID-19. The overall study: PBMCs, B-cell-depleted T cells, or T cells were the source of the cDNA or gDNA that made up the material.

CDR1 KGHSH and CDR2 LQKENI come from the germline V gene. V lost 1 base, J lost 2 bases, and 12 bases lay in between. The CDR3 consists of 15 residues. This receptor was identified in a woman aged 18 to 35 who had been exposed to COVID-19. The chain has TRBV18 and TRBJ2-7, with unresolved D. The sequencing input was PBMCs or T cells enriched from blood (not recorded which). The CDR3 bases are TGTGCCAGCTCACCACTGGCCGATTTCGCCTACGAGCAGTACTTC. It translates to CASSPLADFAYEQYF.